This T cell receptor beta chain was captured in a study of blood T cell repertoires in COVID-19. Study in general: COVID-19 samples from acute and convalescent phases originated in the United States, Italy and Spain. The analysed material was cDNA or gDNA that came from T cells, B-cell-depleted T cells, or PBMCs.

The V and J ends lost 6 bases and 4 bases, in that order; junction bases with no gene match: 8. The V gene's germline CDR1 is LNHDA and CDR2 SQIVND (reference sequence). This CDR3 has 15 amino acids. Authors' processing steps: Amplifying reference gene primers gave estimates of nucleated cell counts. TCRdb's copy holds only in-frame clones and misses some; the assay was immunoSEQ multiplex PCR. That table supplies the V and J calls and clone size; D and trimming were determined from the DNA. The top ten clones hold about 1.8% of a sample with 95,000 to 100,000 clones, about 85% of them seen once. The TCR comes from a woman in her 70s with active or convalescent COVID-19. This rearrangement joins TRBV19 to TRBJ2-7; 11 bases are shared with TRBD2. Sequencing input: peripheral blood. CDR3 loop: CASSPLTSGSYEQYF. The CDR3 DNA reads as TGTGCCAGTAGCCCCCTAACTAGCGGGAGTTACGAGCAGTACTTC. Using reference TRBV19 and TRBJ2-7 for the parts outside the CDR3, the full variable domain is DGGITQSPKYLFRKEGQNVTLSCEQNLNHDAMYWYRQDPGQGLRLIYYSQIVNDFQKGDIAEGYSVSREKKESFPLTVTSAQKNPTAFYLCASSPLTSGSYEQYFGPGTRLTVT.